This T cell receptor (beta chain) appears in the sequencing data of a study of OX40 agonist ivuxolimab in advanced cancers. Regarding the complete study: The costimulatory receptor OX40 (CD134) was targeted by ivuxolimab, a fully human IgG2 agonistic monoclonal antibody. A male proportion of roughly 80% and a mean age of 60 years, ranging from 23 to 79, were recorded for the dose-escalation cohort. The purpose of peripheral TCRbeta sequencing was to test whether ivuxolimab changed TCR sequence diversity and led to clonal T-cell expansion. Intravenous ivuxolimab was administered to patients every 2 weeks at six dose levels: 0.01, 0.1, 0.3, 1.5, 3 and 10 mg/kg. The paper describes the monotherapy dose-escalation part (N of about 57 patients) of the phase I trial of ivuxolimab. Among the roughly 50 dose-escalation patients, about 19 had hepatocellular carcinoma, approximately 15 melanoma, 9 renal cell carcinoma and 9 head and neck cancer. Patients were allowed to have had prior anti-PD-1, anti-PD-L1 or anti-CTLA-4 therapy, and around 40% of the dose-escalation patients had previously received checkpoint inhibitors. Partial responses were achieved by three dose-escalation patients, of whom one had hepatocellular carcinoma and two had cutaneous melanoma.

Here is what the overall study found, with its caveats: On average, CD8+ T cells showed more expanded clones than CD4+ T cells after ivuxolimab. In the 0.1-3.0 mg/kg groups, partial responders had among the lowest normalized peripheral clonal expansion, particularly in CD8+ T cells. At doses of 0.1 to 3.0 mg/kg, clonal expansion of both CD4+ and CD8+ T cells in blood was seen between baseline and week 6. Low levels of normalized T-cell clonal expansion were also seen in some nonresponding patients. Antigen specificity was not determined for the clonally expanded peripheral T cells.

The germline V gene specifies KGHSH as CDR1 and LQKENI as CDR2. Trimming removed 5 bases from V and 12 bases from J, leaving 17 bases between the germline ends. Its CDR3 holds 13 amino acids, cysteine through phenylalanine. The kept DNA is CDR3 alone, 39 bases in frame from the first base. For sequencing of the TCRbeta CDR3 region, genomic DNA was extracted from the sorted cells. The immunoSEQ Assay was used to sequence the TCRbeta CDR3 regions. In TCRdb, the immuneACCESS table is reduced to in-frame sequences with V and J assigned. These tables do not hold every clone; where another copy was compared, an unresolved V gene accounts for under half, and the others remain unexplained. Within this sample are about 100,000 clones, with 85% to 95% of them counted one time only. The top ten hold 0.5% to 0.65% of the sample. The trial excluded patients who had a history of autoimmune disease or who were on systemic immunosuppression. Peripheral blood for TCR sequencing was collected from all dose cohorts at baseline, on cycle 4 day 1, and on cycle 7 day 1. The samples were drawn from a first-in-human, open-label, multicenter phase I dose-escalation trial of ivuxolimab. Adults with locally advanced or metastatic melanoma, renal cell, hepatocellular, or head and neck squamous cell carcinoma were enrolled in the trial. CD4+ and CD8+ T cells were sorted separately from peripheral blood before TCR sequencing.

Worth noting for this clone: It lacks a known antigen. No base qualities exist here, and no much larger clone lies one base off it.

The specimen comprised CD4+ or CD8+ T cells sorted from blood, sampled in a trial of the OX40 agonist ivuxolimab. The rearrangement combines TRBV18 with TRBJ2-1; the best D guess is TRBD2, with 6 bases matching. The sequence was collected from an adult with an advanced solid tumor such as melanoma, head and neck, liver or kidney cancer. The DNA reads TGTGCCAGCTCAGTCACGAATTTAGCGGCGCAGTTCTTC. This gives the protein CASSVTNLAAQFF.